These T cell receptor beta chains were read from a single sample in a study of T-cell reconstitution after alpha-beta-depleted transplantation in children. MiXCR was run by TCRdb on the PCR reads, yielding one entry per CDR3 protein. The repertoire holds approximately 230,000 distinct CDR3 sequences, with about a quarter as singletons. The source material was PBMCs, sampled before TCRalphabeta/CD19-depleted stem cell transplant. The receptor set was obtained from a girl aged 2-15 years with Fanconi anemia, due to receive a stem cell transplant. Both conserved end residues are part of each CDR3. D genes are given only for firm matches. Size tells how often a clone was seen (once, few, many) or the class of an expanded clone, and some rows leave it out.

V,J,D,size,DNA,CDR3
TRBV13,TRBJ1-1,.,few,TGTGCCAGCAGCCCCCAGGCCACTGAAGCTTTCTTT,CASSPQATEAFF
TRBV20-1,TRBJ2-7,.,.,TGCAGTGCTAGGATCGGGACGGCCTACGAGCAGTACTTC,CSARIGTAYEQYF
TRBV29-1,TRBJ2-7,TRBD1,many,TGCAGCGTTCGCGTTGGACAGGGGGCAGGCGAGCAGTACTTC,CSVRVGQGAGEQYF
TRBV5-1,TRBJ2-7,TRBD2,many,TGCGCCAGCAGCTTGGAGGCGGGAGGGCCATCCTACGAGCAGTACTTC,CASSLEAGGPSYEQYF
TRBV7-2,TRBJ2-2,.,.,TGTGCCAGCAGCTTAAGGGGGGGGCGCAACACCGGGGAGCTGTTTTTT,CASSLRGGRNTGELFF
TRBV2,TRBJ2-5,TRBD1,.,TGTGCCAGCAGTCAACAAACAGGGGGCCGAGAGACCCAGTACTTC,CASSQQTGGRETQYF
TRBV5-6,TRBJ1-3,.,.,TGTGCCAGCAGCTTGGGACCTAGAAGCTCTGGAAACACCATATATTTT,CASSLGPRSSGNTIYF
TRBV29-1,TRBJ2-2,.,once,TGCAGCGTTATAGCGTCGAACACCGGGGAGCTGTTTTTT,CSVIASNTGELFF
TRBV29-1,TRBJ2-3,.,few,TGCAGCGGTCGAATTGACGATACGCAGTATTTT,CSGRIDDTQYF
TRBV7-8,TRBJ2-7,.,.,TGTGCCAGCAGCTCCTCTCCCGGGACCCCCTACGAGCAGTACTTC,CASSSSPGTPYEQYF
TRBV12-3/TRBV12-4,TRBJ2-7,.,.,TGTACCTGCAGTTTCGGGGGAAACTACGAGCAGTACTTC,CTCSFGGNYEQYF
TRBV29-1,TRBJ2-7,.,few,TGCAGCGTCCAGGGTTTCAGCTACGAGCAGTACTTC,CSVQGFSYEQYF
TRBV7-3,TRBJ2-3,TRBD2,many,TGTGCCAGCAGCTCGGGACTAGCGGGATGGGGAGATACGCAGTATTTT,CASSSGLAGWGDTQYF
TRBV20-1,TRBJ2-1,.,few,TGCAGTGCTAGGGAGTTGAGCTCCTACAATGAGCAGTTCTTC,CSARELSSYNEQFF
TRBV24-1,TRBJ2-5,.,.,TGTGCCACCAGTGTTAGGGAAAAAGAGACCCAGTACTTC,CATSVREKETQYF
TRBV5-1,TRBJ1-5,.,.,TGCGCCAGCAGCTTGCTCCGGGACAACAATCAGCCCCAGCATTTT,CASSLLRDNNQPQHF
TRBV6-5,TRBJ2-4,.,many,TGTGCCAGCAGTTACTCTAGGCTGGGAAACATTCAGTACTTC,CASSYSRLGNIQYF
TRBV25-1,TRBJ1-6,.,few,TGTGCCAGCAGCCTCACGACGGGGTTTAATTCACCCCTCCACTTT,CASSLTTGFNSPLHF
TRBV6-6,TRBJ2-1,.,many,TGTGCCAGCAGTTATGTGTACGACGAGCAGTTCTTC,CASSYVYDEQFF
TRBV12-3/TRBV12-4,TRBJ2-7,.,.,TGTGCCAGCAGTAACTCCATGATATCGCAGTACTTC,CASSNSMISQYF
TRBV29-1,TRBJ2-7,TRBD1,many,TGCAGCGTTACCGCCGGGACAGGGTATTACGAGCAGTACTTC,CSVTAGTGYYEQYF
TRBV5-5,TRBJ1-1,.,many,TGTGCCAGCAGCTTATCCCCACAGGAGAGTGAAGCTTTCTTT,CASSLSPQESEAFF
TRBV29-1,TRBJ2-1,.,many,TGCAGCGTTGGCGAGGTTTACAATGAGCAGTTCTTC,CSVGEVYNEQFF
TRBV7-3,TRBJ2-2,.,few,TGTGCCAGCAGCCCCCTGGGGGCGAACACCGGGGAGCTGTTTTTT,CASSPLGANTGELFF
TRBV20-1,TRBJ2-3,.,few,TGCAGTGCTAGTCTGGCGGGGCTCACAGATACGCAGTATTTT,CSASLAGLTDTQYF
TRBV24-1,TRBJ2-3,.,few,TGTGCCACCAGTGATTTGGACACAGATACGCAGTATTTT,CATSDLDTDTQYF
TRBV29-1,TRBJ2-7,.,many,TGCAGCGCGACAGGAACTGCCTACGAGCAGTACTTC,CSATGTAYEQYF
TRBV12-3/TRBV12-4,TRBJ2-3,.,many,TGTGCCAGCAGTCTAGGTTCTGTAACAGATACGCAGTATTTT,CASSLGSVTDTQYF
TRBV27,TRBJ2-6,.,.,TGTGCCAGCAGTTTATGGGGACTGCTCGCTGGGGCCAACGTCCTGACTTTC,CASSLWGLLAGANVLTF
TRBV6-5,TRBJ2-5,.,many,TGTGCCAGCTGGGGACAAGAGACCCAGTACTTC,CASWGQETQYF
TRBV18,TRBJ2-1,TRBD1,few,TGTGCCAGCTCACCTAGGGGGCAGGTGCAGTTCTTC,CASSPRGQVQFF
TRBV28,TRBJ1-6,.,few,TGTGCCAGCAGTGTGACAGCTTACAATTCACCCCTCCACTTT,CASSVTAYNSPLHF
TRBV20-1,TRBJ2-7,TRBD1,few,TGCAGTGCTGCAGGAGCCGGGACAGCTTTCTCCTACGAGCAGTACTTC,CSAAGAGTAFSYEQYF
TRBV2,TRBJ1-2,TRBD1,once,TGTGCCAGCAGCGGGGGACAGTATGGCTACACCTTC,CASSGGQYGYTF
TRBV18,TRBJ2-1,TRBD1,.,TGTGCCAGCTCAAAGTCTCCGATCCGGGACAGCTCCTACAATGAGCAGTTCTTC,CASSKSPIRDSSYNEQFF
TRBV12-3/TRBV12-4,TRBJ1-2,.,many,TGTGCCAGCAGTTTTGGGGAAGATAGCTATGGCTACACCTTC,CASSFGEDSYGYTF
TRBV6-4,TRBJ2-3,.,few,TGTGCCAGCAGTGACTCGTTGAGCACAGATACGCAGTATTTT,CASSDSLSTDTQYF
TRBV20-1,TRBJ2-7,.,many,TGCAGTGCTAGAGATCATCGGGCTCCCTACGAGCAGTACTTC,CSARDHRAPYEQYF
TRBV5-1,TRBJ2-7,.,.,TGCGCCAGCAGCTTGGATGCCGGGGGCTATTCCTACGAGCAGTACTTC,CASSLDAGGYSYEQYF
TRBV29-1,TRBJ2-3,.,.,TGCAGCGTTGTATCAGGTGCTGGGTTCACAGATACGCAGTATTTT,CSVVSGAGFTDTQYF
TRBV20-1,TRBJ2-7,TRBD2,.,TGCAGTGCTAATTCGCAGCGGGGGACCTACGAGCAGTACTTC,CSANSQRGTYEQYF
TRBV29-1,TRBJ2-7,TRBD1,few,TGCAGCGTTGAGTTGGGGGACAGGTGGTACGAGCAGTACTTC,CSVELGDRWYEQYF
TRBV30,TRBJ2-1,.,.,TGTGCCGGTACCCGGGATAACGGGGACAATGAGCAGTTCTTC,CAGTRDNGDNEQFF
TRBV7-2,TRBJ2-3,.,.,TGTGCCAGCACCACTCGGACAGGCACAGATACGCAGTATTTT,CASTTRTGTDTQYF
TRBV10-3,TRBJ2-7,TRBD1,many,TGTGCCATCAGGGGACAGGGCTCGGACGAGCAGTACTTC,CAIRGQGSDEQYF
TRBV12-3/TRBV12-4,TRBJ2-7,.,many,TGTGCCAGCAGTTTAGCAGGGTTGTACGAGCAGTACTTC,CASSLAGLYEQYF
TRBV2,TRBJ2-7,.,.,TGTGCCAGCAGTGAAGTTGGTTCCGAGCAGTACTTC,CASSEVGSEQYF
TRBV27,TRBJ1-3,.,.,TGTGCCAGCAGTTTGGTAGGGGGTGCCGGAAACACCATATATTTT,CASSLVGGAGNTIYF
TRBV28,TRBJ2-7,.,many,TGTGCCAGCAGTTGGACCTACGAGCAGTACTTC,CASSWTYEQYF
TRBV12-2,TRBJ2-6,.,few,TGTGCAAGTCGCTTAATGGGACAGTCTGGGGCCAACGTCCTGACTTTC,CASRLMGQSGANVLTF
TRBV15,TRBJ2-7,.,.,TGTGCCACCAGCAGCCAAGGATTAGGGGATCATAACTCCTACGAGCAGTACTTC,CATSSQGLGDHNSYEQYF
TRBV5-6,TRBJ2-2,.,.,TGTGCCAGCAGCTTGTTCGGGGCTAGCGGGGAGCTGTTTTTT,CASSLFGASGELFF